Presented here are 23 T cell receptor beta chains from one specimen sequenced in a study of regulatory T cells in long-lasting Graves disease. The TCR beta library used iRepertoire HTBI primers with Arm-PCR amplification of CDR3. TCRdb reprocessed the multiplex PCR reads via MiXCR and lists one record per CDR3 protein. The sample contains approximately 380,000 distinct CDR3 sequences, about 20% of which appear only once. The time point denotes: persistent/refractory GD, antithyroid drugs over 5 years with positive TRAb. RNA isolated from PBMCs was used to make the TCR library. Sequencing used peripheral blood mononuclear cells (PBMCs), obtained when the disease was refractory, from a patient treated with antithyroid drugs. These receptors came from a female donor with Graves disease.

This clonotype was counted a few times. The chain combines TRBV5-6 with TRBJ1-2; no firm D call. V shed 2 bases and J shed 4 bases, with 9 bases lying between them. The CDR3 spans 13 residues. CDR1 is SGHDT and CDR2 is YYEEEE in the germline V gene. The CDR3 DNA is TGTGCCAGCAGCTTAAAACGGTCCTATGGCTACACCTTC. Translation: CASSLKRSYGYTF. Filled out from reference TRBV5-6 and TRBJ1-2, the complete variable domain reads DAGVTQSPTHLIKTRGQQVTLRCSPKSGHDTVSWYQQALGQGPQFIFQYYEEEERQRGNFPDRFSGHQFPNYSSELNVNALLLGDSALYLCASSLKRSYGYTFGSGTRLTVV.

This clonotype came up a few times. The genes are TRBV5-8 and TRBJ2-7; TRBD1 matches 11 bases. The CDR3 has 14 residues. Germline V gene sequence: CDR1 SGHTS, CDR2 YDEGEE. The junction had 7 bases not matched to a gene; V was cut back by 4 bases and J by 7 bases. The CDR3 loop reads CASSPRTGGGEQYF. In nucleotides, the CDR3 is TGTGCCAGCAGCCCTAGGACAGGGGGCGGAGAGCAGTACTTC. The entire variable domain, with the rest obtained from reference TRBV5-8 and TRBJ2-7, is as follows: EAGVTQSPTHLIKTRGQQATLRCSPISGHTSVYWYQQALGLGLQFLLWYDEGEERNRGNFPPRFSGRQFPNYSSELNVNALELEDSALYLCASSPRTGGGEQYFGPGTRLTVT.

In its sample, this clonotype was seen many times. The V call is TRBV28, the J call TRBJ2-2, with 8 bases lining up with TRBD1. The CDR3 is 15 amino acids. From germline, CDR1 is MDHEN and CDR2 SYDVKM. Trimming cost V 6 bases and J 4 bases; bases outside gene matches: 7. The chain's CDR3 is CASRPGQGRTGELFF. In nucleotides, the CDR3 is TGTGCCAGCAGGCCCGGACAGGGACGCACCGGGGAGCTGTTTTTT.

This clonotype was counted ten times or more. The gene calls are TRBV12-3 or TRBV12-4 and TRBJ1-3; no firm D call. There are 14 residues in the CDR3. Trimming pared 6 bases from V and 2 bases from J, leaving 11 bases between. As DNA, the CDR3 is TGTGCCAGCAGCTCCGAAGACCCTGGAAACACCATATATTTT. This gives the protein CASSSEDPGNTIYF.

The V call is TRBV7-2, the J call TRBJ2-7; 10 bases align to TRBD2. The V gene's germline CDR1 is SGHTA and CDR2 FQGNSA. J lost 5 bases, V lost 2 bases, and 3 bases had no gene match. The CDR3 sequence is 14 residues long. This CDR3 reads CASSLSGRVDEQYF. The CDR3 coding sequence is TGTGCCAGCAGCTTAAGCGGGAGGGTCGACGAGCAGTACTTC.

Ten or more counts support this clonotype. This chain uses TRBV2 with TRBJ1-1; 9 bases align to TRBD1. The CDR3 totals 15 residues. V gave up 3 bases and J gave up 6 bases; unmatched junction bases: 8. Germline CDR1 is SNHLY and CDR2 is FYNNEI. CDR3 in DNA: TGTGCCAGCAGTGAGGCTGGGACAGGGTGGCCTGAAGCTTTCTTT. Translation gives CASSEAGTGWPEAFF.

This clonotype was seen a few times. V and J are TRBV28 and TRBJ2-7; 10 positions agree with TRBD2. Germline trimming cut 4 bases from V and 6 bases from J; bases unmatched to any gene: 12. In germline, CDR1 is MDHEN, CDR2 SYDVKM. The CDR3 has 16 amino acids. CDR3 protein: CASSYYLAGDSLEQYF. DNA for the CDR3: TGTGCCAGCAGTTATTACCTAGCGGGAGATAGTCTCGAGCAGTACTTC.

This clonotype was detected ten times or more. The chain combines TRBV5-1 with TRBJ1-2; 9 positions agree with TRBD1. V lost 3 bases and J lost 5; bases outside the gene matches: 5. Germline CDR1 SGHRS, CDR2 YFSETQ. This CDR3 is built from 14 residues. This chain's CDR3 is CASSYRTGDYGYTF. The CDR3 DNA sequence: TGCGCCAGCAGCTACCGGACAGGGGATTATGGCTACACCTTC.

This clonotype was counted at least ten times. V and J are TRBV28 and TRBJ1-2; D gene ambiguous. The V gene's germline CDR1 is MDHEN and CDR2 SYDVKM. This CDR3 is 16 amino acids long. V lost 5 bases to trimming and J lost 8 bases, with 24 bases between them. CDR3 DNA: TGTGCCAGCAGTGCGCACACGGTCGTTGGGTATAGGGGCTACACCTTC. Its translation: CASSAHTVVGYRGYTF.

With respect to this clonotype: One junction end does not reproduce the germline sequence, and a read error may be involved. Here the CDR3 DNA reads TGCGCCAGCAGCTTCGGACAGGCTTTCCAAGAGACCCAGTACTTC. It is translated as CASSFGQAFQETQYF. V and J are TRBV7-2 and TRBJ2-5; 7 positions agree with TRBD1. Germline V lookup: CDR1 SGHTA, CDR2 FQGNSA. The CDR3 contains 15 residues. Filled out from reference TRBV7-2 and TRBJ2-5, the complete variable domain reads GAGVSQSPSNKVTEKGKDVELRCDPISGHTALYWYRQSLGQGLEFLIYFQGNSAPDKSGLPSDRFSAERTGGSVSTLTIQRTQQEDSAVYLCASSFGQAFQETQYFGPGTRLLVL.

The chain uses TRBV7-2 and TRBJ2-4; 7 bases agree with TRBD2. The germline CDR1 and CDR2 sequences are SGHTA and FQGNSA. This CDR3 region has 16 residues. Germline trimming cut 1 base from V and 2 bases from J; bases unmatched to any gene: 5. The CDR3 sequence is CASSLGGSGTKNIQYF. The CDR3 DNA reads as TGTGCCAGCAGCTTAGGCGGGAGCGGGACCAAAAACATTCAGTACTTC.

This clonotype was seen many times. The gene calls are TRBV24-1 and TRBJ2-2, with 7 bases matching TRBD2. CDR1 KGHDR and CDR2 SFDVKD come from the germline V gene. The CDR3 is made up of 15 amino acids. J lost 0 bases, V lost 6 bases, and 3 bases had no gene match. The CDR3 protein is CATSSLAANTGELFF. The CDR3 DNA reads TGTGCCACCAGTTCGCTAGCGGCGAACACCGGGGAGCTGTTTTTT.

This clonotype was seen repeatedly, ten times or more. The V gene is TRBV2, the J gene TRBJ2-7, with D hard to call. There are 14 residues in the CDR3. Germline V gives CDR1 SNHLY, CDR2 FYNNEI. Trimming removed 2 bases from V and 4 bases from J, with 12 bases in between. For the CDR3, the DNA is TGTGCCAGCAGTGAAAGGTGGGCGGTGTACGAGCAGTACTTC. Protein: CASSERWAVYEQYF.

Only a few counts were recorded for this clonotype. This chain links TRBV20-1 with TRBJ2-7; 9 bases match TRBD2. The CDR3 loop spans 14 amino acids. The V gene end was trimmed by 6 bases and the J gene end by 4 bases; junction bases not matched to a gene: 10. Germline V lookup: CDR1 DFQATT, CDR2 SNEGSKA (reference sequence). CDR3 loop: CSAGISGRRYEQYF. The CDR3 DNA reads TGCAGTGCAGGGATTAGCGGGAGAAGGTACGAGCAGTACTTC.

This sequence joins TRBV9 and TRBJ2-7; D unclear. The CDR3 covers 12 residues. The V end lost 5 bases, the J end lost 5 bases, and 11 bases lay between the germline ends. The V gene's germline CDR1 is SGDLS and CDR2 YYNGEE. In DNA, the CDR3 is TGTGCCAGCAGTCAAGATGGGCACGAGCAGTACTTC. Amino acids: CASSQDGHEQYF.

This clonotype was counted ten times or more. The genes are TRBV6-1 and TRBJ1-6; D is unresolved. Germline CDR1 and CDR2: MNHNS and SASEGT. V was cut by 7 bases and J by 9 bases, with 13 bases left in between. The length of the CDR3 is 13 residues. In DNA, the CDR3 is TGTGCCAGCAAACTCGGACCTGGTTCACCCCTCCACTTT. It yields the protein CASKLGPGSPLHF.

This clonotype came up a few times. The genes are TRBV29-1 and TRBJ2-4; possible D gene TRBD2, 5 bases. V was shortened by 4 bases and J by 0 bases, with 10 bases between the two germline ends. The CDR3 extends over 14 amino acids. Germline V gene sequence: CDR1 SQVTM, CDR2 ANQGSEA. DNA of the CDR3: TGCAGCGTTGCCCCCGGACTAGCCAAAAACATTCAGTACTTC. It encodes CSVAPGLAKNIQYF.

Of note for this clonotype: The junction and the germline gene differ at one end; a read error may be behind it. The rearrangement uses TRBV5-1 and TRBJ2-2, with TRBD1 identical over 9 bases. The CDR3 totals 15 residues. Germline CDR1 reads SGHRS; CDR2 reads YFSETQ. CDR3 bases: TGCGCCAGCAGCTTGCTCGGACAGGGGTCCGGGGAGCTGCTTTTT. It is translated as CASSLLGQGSGELLF. Complete variable domain (other parts from reference TRBV5-1 and TRBJ2-2): KAGVTQTPRYLIKTRGQQVTLSCSPISGHRSVSWYQQTPGQGLQFLFEYFSETQRNKGNFPGRFSGRQFSNSRSEMNVSTLELGDSALYLCASSLLGQGSGELLFGEGSRLTVL.

J is TRBJ2-7 and V is TRBV7-9, with D possibly called TRBD1 or TRBD2 (5 bases each). Germline CDR1 SEHNR, CDR2 FQNEAQ (reference sequence). CDR3 length: 15 residues. V was trimmed by 4 bases and J by 0 bases, leaving 13 bases between them. CDR3 loop: CASSSAATASYEQYF. CDR3 in DNA: TGTGCCAGCAGCTCAGCGGCGACAGCCTCCTACGAGCAGTACTTC. The whole variable domain, remainder taken from reference TRBV7-9 and TRBJ2-7, is DTGVSQNPRHKITKRGQNVTFRCDPISEHNRLYWYRQTLGQGPEFLTYFQNEAQLEKSRLLSDRFSAERPKGSFSTLEIQRTEQGDSAMYLCASSSAATASYEQYFGPGTRLTVT.

Only one count was recorded for this clonotype. The chain carries TRBV6-2 or TRBV6-3 and TRBJ2-1; 7 bases match TRBD2. This CDR3 is built from 19 residues. CDR1 MNHEY and CDR2 SVGEGT come from the germline V gene. With 6 bases clipped from V and 2 bases from J, the junction kept 19 bases outside the gene matches. CDR3 in amino acids: CASSPLVAGDRWTYNEQFF. The CDR3 bases are TGTGCCAGCAGCCCCCTAGTAGCGGGCGACCGATGGACCTACAATGAGCAGTTCTTC.

This sequence joins TRBV7-9 and TRBJ2-7, with a weak D call TRBD1 (6 bases). The ends were cut back, 6 bases at V and 3 bases at J, with 15 bases in the middle. The CDR3 has 14 amino acids. Per the germline V gene, CDR1 is SEHNR and CDR2 is FQNEAQ (reference sequence). CDR3 region: CASRGWGRDYEQYF. The CDR3 DNA is TGTGCCAGCAGGGGGTGGGGGCGAGACTACGAGCAGTACTTC.

This clonotype was observed a few times. The chain links TRBV19 to TRBJ2-7, with TRBD1 identical over 8 bases. The V gene's germline CDR1 is LNHDA and CDR2 SQIVND (reference sequence). J gave up 2 bases and V 5 bases, and 11 bases lay outside the gene matches. The CDR3 totals 16 residues. CDR3 loop: CASSSRSGQETYEQYF. In nucleotides, the CDR3 is TGTGCCAGTAGTTCCCGATCGGGACAGGAGACCTACGAGCAGTACTTC.

A few counts support this clonotype. The V and J genes are TRBV11-1 and TRBJ2-1; D unresolved. V shed 1 base and J shed 5 bases, with 21 bases lying between them. In germline, CDR1 is SGHAT, CDR2 FQDESV (reference sequence). This CDR3 is 18 amino acids long. As DNA, the CDR3 is TGTGCCAGCAGCTTAGGTTTATCTGGAGCGAAAGGAGACAATGAGCAGTTCTTC. Its translation: CASSLGLSGAKGDNEQFF.